Below, one T cell receptor beta chain is given with its context. Its antigen is not identified. Libraries were prepared by immunoSEQ multiplex PCR; TCRdb keeps only in-frame clonotypes and omits some of them. The table has about 100,000 clones, 90% seen once. The source of the sample is a study of OX40 agonist ivuxolimab in advanced cancers. Study-wide points: The specificity for antigen of the expanded peripheral T cells was not determined.

The germline V gene has CDR1 MDHEN and CDR2 SYDVKM. The length of the CDR3 is 14 residues. V was clipped by 6 bases and J by 0 bases, with 11 bases between them. Here the sequenced sample was CD4+ or CD8+ T cells sorted from blood, taken in a trial of the OX40 agonist ivuxolimab. The sequence was collected from an adult with an advanced solid tumor such as melanoma, head and neck, liver or kidney cancer. The genes are TRBV28 and TRBJ1-1; a weak D match, TRBD1 (5 bases). CDR3 bases: TGTGCCAGCAGCTGGGGACCGATGAACACTGAAGCTTTCTTT. The encoded protein is CASSWGPMNTEAFF.